This T cell receptor (beta chain) was sequenced during a study of T cell changes during pregnancy in multiple sclerosis. Per the germline V gene, CDR1 is SGHKS and CDR2 is YYEKEE (reference sequence). There are 16 residues in the CDR3. V dropped 0 bases and J dropped 1; count of bases not matched to a gene: 3. The protocol was immunoSEQ multiplex PCR, while the TCRdb copy is restricted to in-frame clones and leaves out a portion. The table has tens of thousands of clones, 91% seen once; the top ten hold roughly 2%. The gene calls are TRBV5-5 and TRBJ2-1, with TRBD2 matching over 8 bases. The sequencing used peripheral blood, collected in the first trimester of pregnancy. This TCR was sampled from a female donor with multiple sclerosis, enrolled in a pregnancy study. CDR3 protein: CASSLVTSGSYNEQFF. CDR3 DNA: TGTGCCAGCAGCTTGGTAACTAGCGGATCCTACAATGAGCAGTTCTTC.